A selection of T cell receptor beta chains follows, all from one sample in a study of identical twins. TCRdb used MiXCR to reprocess the 5' RACE reads, holding one entry per CDR3 protein. The table shows hundreds of thousands of distinct CDR3 sequences, with about 18% occurring only once. The same data also went into a second study, on T cells expressing NK-cell markers.

Sequencing input: PBMCs. The receptors stem from a woman aged 18 to 35 in good health. Each CDR3 is given with its conserved first and last residue. D genes are given only for firm matches. The size field is filled for only some rows; it gives once, few, many or a size class.

>TRBJ2-5|TRBV20-1|TRBD2|few
TGCAGTGCCAGAACTAGCGGGGAAGAGACCCAGTACTTC
CSARTSGEETQYF
>TRBJ2-7|TRBV27|TRBD1|few
TGTGCCAGCGGGACAGGGGGGGGTATCGAGCAGTACTTC
CASGTGGGIEQYF
>TRBJ2-2|TRBV3-1|NA|NA
TGTGCCAGCAGCCAGAATAGAGGGGAGCTGTTTTTT
CASSQNRGELFF
>TRBJ2-1|TRBV29-1|NA|few
TGCAGCGTGGGGTGGGACACCTCGCACTACAATGAGCAGTTCTTC
CSVGWDTSHYNEQFF
>TRBJ2-5|TRBV12-3/TRBV12-4|NA|many
TGCGCCAGCAGGATCCAAGAGACCCAGTACTTC
CASRIQETQYF
>TRBJ1-3|TRBV5-1|NA|few
TGCGCCAGCAGCCCGTGGGGCCGTAATGGAAACACCATATATTTT
CASSPWGRNGNTIYF
>TRBJ2-1|TRBV20-1|NA|NA
TGCAGTGCCAGGAACCGGGACTCCGCGTGGGATGAGCAGTTCTTC
CSARNRDSAWDEQFF
>TRBJ2-2|TRBV5-1|NA|few
TGCGCCAGCAGCTCGGTTCCCGAGGGACACAGCACCGGGGAGCTGTTTTTT
CASSSVPEGHSTGELFF
>TRBJ1-2|TRBV7-9|NA|NA
TGTGCCAGCAGCTCAGGCTCACAGGGAAACTATGGCTACACCTTC
CASSSGSQGNYGYTF
>TRBJ2-1|TRBV3-1|TRBD1|few
TGTGCCAGCAGCCAAGATGGGCCAGGGGGACGCCATGAGCAGTTCTTC
CASSQDGPGGRHEQFF
>TRBJ2-7|TRBV7-9|NA|NA
TGTGCCAGCAGCTTCCGCCTCTCCTACGAGCAGTACTTC
CASSFRLSYEQYF
>TRBJ2-5|TRBV20-1|NA|NA
TGCAGTGCTAGAGGTCCTGTCCAAGAGACCCAGTACTTC
CSARGPVQETQYF
>TRBJ2-5|TRBV5-6|TRBD1|NA
TGTGCCAGCAGCTTGAGTACAGGGGTGGAGACCCAGTACTTC
CASSLSTGVETQYF
>TRBJ2-7|TRBV29-1|NA|NA
TGCAGCGTTGGTGCAGGGACGGTAGGCTACGAGCAGTACTTC
CSVGAGTVGYEQYF
>TRBJ2-5|TRBV12-3/TRBV12-4|NA|NA
TGTGCCAGCAGTCCCGGCCAGGACCAAGAGACCCAGTACTTC
CASSPGQDQETQYF
>TRBJ2-7|TRBV10-3|TRBD1|few
TGTGCCATCAGTGAAATCCGGACAGGCGGAAGCTCCTACGAGCAGTACTTC
CAISEIRTGGSSYEQYF
>TRBJ2-5|TRBV12-3/TRBV12-4|NA|few
TGTGCCAGCAGTTTGTGGCTGTCGGGGGAGACCCAGTACTTC
CASSLWLSGETQYF